The 27 T cell receptor beta chains in this list originate from one sample, sequenced in a study of blood T cell repertoires in COVID-19. The protocol was immunoSEQ multiplex PCR, while the TCRdb copy is restricted to in-frame clones and leaves out a portion. The table includes about 110,000 clones, 70% to 85% detected once. Sequencing input: peripheral blood. These receptors were collected from a woman in her thirties or forties with acute or convalescent COVID-19.

The chain combines TRBV27 with TRBJ2-7, with 10 bases that match TRBD1. The V segment lost 5 bases and the J segment 6 bases; nucleotides outside the gene matches: 7. Looked up from germline, CDR1 is MNHEY and CDR2 is SMNVEV (reference sequence). CDR3 length: 14 residues. The CDR3 coding sequence is TGTGCCAGCAGTCGGACAGGGGGTAGTGGCGAGCAGTACTTC. Translated, it gives CASSRTGGSGEQYF.

This clone was observed a single time. The rearrangement joins TRBV9 to TRBJ2-2; perhaps TRBD2 as D (6 bases). Germline assignment: CDR1 SGDLS and CDR2 YYNGEE. The length of the CDR3 is 15 residues. V lost 2 bases and J 3 bases, leaving 11 bases between the germline ends. The CDR3 protein is CASSVGTFHTGELFF. DNA of the CDR3: TGTGCCAGCAGCGTCGGGACTTTCCACACCGGGGAGCTGTTTTTT.

This rearrangement joins TRBV2 to TRBJ1-4, with D possibly matching TRBD1 (5 bases). Germline CDR1 and CDR2: SNHLY and FYNNEI. This CDR3 spans 14 amino acids. V lost 4 bases, J lost 7 bases, and 13 bases lay in between. Written as DNA, the CDR3 is TGTGCCAGCAGTGGAACAGGTTCTGGTGAAAAACTGTTTTTT. It specifies CASSGTGSGEKLFF. Supplemented by reference TRBV2 and TRBJ1-4, the full variable domain reads EPEVTQTPSHQVTQMGQEVILRCVPISNHLYFYWYRQILGQKVEFLVSFYNNEISEKSEIFDDQFSVERPDGSNFTLKIRSTKLEDSAMYFCASSGTGSGEKLFFGSGTQLSVL.

The rearrangement joins TRBV11-1 to TRBJ2-5; no definite D call. V was clipped by 6 bases and J by 0 bases, with 5 bases between them. This CDR3 comprises 12 residues. Germline CDR1 SGHAT, CDR2 FQDESV (reference sequence). The CDR3 DNA is TGTGCCAGCAGTCCCTACCAAGAGACCCAGTACTTC. Encoded protein: CASSPYQETQYF.

This clone has a handful of counts. The rearrangement links TRBV28 to TRBJ2-7; the match to TRBD1 covers 10 bases. V lost 7 bases, J lost 5 bases, and 11 bases stayed unmatched. Germline-derived CDR1 and CDR2 are MDHEN and SYDVKM. There are 15 residues in the CDR3. CDR3: CASTPTGTGANEQYF. CDR3 nucleotide sequence: TGTGCCAGCACTCCTACCGGGACAGGGGCCAACGAGCAGTACTTC.

The chain is built from TRBV19 and TRBJ1-4; a weak D match, TRBD1 (6 bases). Per germline, CDR1 LNHDA and CDR2 SQIVND (reference sequence). The V end was cut by 7 bases, the J end by 5 bases, with 11 bases between. This CDR3 is built from 13 residues. The chain's CDR3 is CASMLRGNEKLFF. The DNA of the CDR3 is TGTGCCAGTATGTTAAGGGGGAATGAAAAACTGTTTTTT. The full variable domain, rest sourced from reference TRBV19 and TRBJ1-4, is DGGITQSPKYLFRKEGQNVTLSCEQNLNHDAMYWYRQDPGQGLRLIYYSQIVNDFQKGDIAEGYSVSREKKESFPLTVTSAQKNPTAFYLCASMLRGNEKLFFGSGTQLSVL.

V usage is TRBV4-3 and J usage is TRBJ1-1; D is unresolved. The germline V and J ends were trimmed by 0 bases and 8 bases, with 13 bases remaining between them. The CDR3 sequence is 14 residues long. Germline loops: CDR1 LGHNA, CDR2 YSLEER. The CDR3 loop is CASSQELSGWEAFF. The CDR3, as DNA: TGCGCCAGCAGCCAAGAATTGTCAGGATGGGAAGCTTTCTTT.

This chain's CDR3 is CASSDRAEAFYGYTF. CDR3 nucleotides: TGTGCCAGCAGTGACAGGGCTGAGGCGTTCTATGGCTACACCTTC. The V and J genes are TRBV9 and TRBJ1-2; 7 nucleotides line up with TRBD1. This CDR3 spans 15 amino acids. V dropped 5 bases and J dropped 4; count of bases not matched to a gene: 11. Germline CDR1 is SGDLS and CDR2 is YYNGEE.

The chain employs TRBV28 and TRBJ1-1; perhaps TRBD1 as D (5 bases). This CDR3 has 14 amino acids. Germline V gene sequence: CDR1 MDHEN, CDR2 SYDVKM. V shed 2 bases and J shed 4 bases, with 11 bases lying between them. Here the CDR3 DNA reads TGTGCCAGCAGTTTAGGCGGGGGAATCACTGAAGCTTTCTTT. It yields the protein CASSLGGGITEAFF. The full variable domain, in which reference TRBV28 and TRBJ1-1 provide the parts outside the CDR3, is DVKVTQSSRYLVKRTGEKVFLECVQDMDHENMFWYRQDPGLGLRLIYFSYDVKMKEKGDIPEGYSVSREKKERFSLILESASTNQTSMYLCASSLGGGITEAFFGQGTRLTVV.

The chain uses TRBV7-6 and TRBJ1-3; D gene uncertain. This CDR3 spans 16 amino acids. The V gene's germline CDR1 is SGHVS and CDR2 FNYEAQ. Trimming pared 5 bases from V and 0 bases from J, leaving 14 bases between. The CDR3 region has the DNA TGTGCCAGCAGCGCGCACTCGGGAAACTCTGGAAACACCATATATTTT. Translated, it gives CASSAHSGNSGNTIYF.

The chain links TRBV6-6 to TRBJ2-3; maybe TRBD1 (6 bases). Germline loops: CDR1 MNHNY, CDR2 SVGAGI (reference sequence). The V end was cut by 2 bases, the J end by 0 bases, with 12 bases between. The CDR3 extends over 16 amino acids. As DNA, the CDR3 is TGTGCCAGCAGTTACCGACGGACAGCTAGCACAGATACGCAGTATTTT. Its translation is CASSYRRTASTDTQYF.

This clone was counted between two and nine times. This sequence joins TRBV7-2 and TRBJ2-6; no firm D call. There are 19 residues in the CDR3. V shed 0 bases and J shed 5 bases, with 20 bases lying between them. Looked up from germline, CDR1 is SGHTA and CDR2 is FQGNSA. The DNA of the CDR3 is TGTGCCAGCAGCTTAGCCGCTGACACCGGATTTTCTAGGGCCAACGTCCTGACTTTC. It encodes CASSLAADTGFSRANVLTF.

J is TRBJ2-7 and V is TRBV29-1, with D maybe TRBD1 (6 bases). Germline CDR1 is SQVTM and CDR2 is ANQGSEA. This CDR3 is built from 15 residues. Trimming cost V 0 bases and J 3 bases, with 15 bases left between them. CDR3 residues: CSVEDPAGVVYEQYF. The CDR3 DNA follows: TGCAGCGTTGAAGATCCGGCAGGGGTCGTCTACGAGCAGTACTTC.

The V call is TRBV5-1, the J call TRBJ1-1, with D tentatively TRBD1 (5 bases). Trimming pared 5 bases from V and 5 bases from J, leaving 19 bases between. Germline loops: CDR1 SGHRS, CDR2 YFSETQ. This CDR3 is built from 15 residues. This CDR3 reads CASSIRRGGDTEAFF. CDR3 coding DNA: TGCGCCAGCAGTATCAGACGGGGGGGAGATACTGAAGCTTTCTTT. Full variable domain (rest looked up from reference TRBV5-1 and TRBJ1-1): KAGVTQTPRYLIKTRGQQVTLSCSPISGHRSVSWYQQTPGQGLQFLFEYFSETQRNKGNFPGRFSGRQFSNSRSEMNVSTLELGDSALYLCASSIRRGGDTEAFFGQGTRLTVV.

The gene calls are TRBV7-2 and TRBJ2-1, with 7 bases aligning to TRBD2. This CDR3 contains 16 residues. Germline loops: CDR1 SGHTA, CDR2 FQGNSA. J was trimmed by 2 bases and V by 7 bases; bases with no gene match: 11. The CDR3 here is CASTRGRGIPYNEQFF. Written as DNA, the CDR3 is TGTGCCAGCACTCGGGGGAGGGGTATACCCTACAATGAGCAGTTCTTC.

The sample holds a few counts of this clone. The rearrangement links TRBV7-3 to TRBJ1-6, with D unresolved. The V and J ends lost 3 bases and 7 bases respectively, with 7 bases between them. This CDR3 has 13 amino acids. CDR1 SGHTA and CDR2 FQGTGA come from the germline V gene. Written as DNA, the CDR3 is TGTGCCAGCAGCTTCACGACAAATTCACCCCTCCACTTT. It is translated as CASSFTTNSPLHF.

The chain joins TRBV29-1 to TRBJ2-7, with D possibly matching TRBD1 (5 bases). The V gene's germline CDR1 is SQVTM and CDR2 ANQGSEA. There are 11 residues in the CDR3. V gave up 7 bases and J gave up 8 bases, with 15 bases separating them. The CDR3 bases are TGCAGCGCTTCCCGCGACAGCCAGCAGTACTTC. Translated: CSASRDSQQYF.

The rearrangement joins TRBV3-1 (or the pseudogene TRBV3-2) to TRBJ1-2, with D perhaps matching TRBD1 (5 bases). CDR1 is LGHDT, CDR2 YNNKEL, per germline (reference sequence). There are 12 residues in the CDR3. V was shortened by 4 bases and J by 8 bases, with 11 bases between the two germline ends. This chain's CDR3 is CASSPSQGGYTF. CDR3 sequence (DNA): TGTGCCAGCAGCCCAAGTCAGGGCGGCTACACCTTC.

The chain couples TRBV2 to TRBJ2-7, with TRBD1 matching over 8 bases. Germline trimming cut 4 bases from V and 3 bases from J; bases unmatched to any gene: 5. The CDR3 is 14 residues long. The germline V gene has CDR1 SNHLY and CDR2 FYNNEI. The CDR3 protein is CASSGTGQGYEQYF. The CDR3 DNA is TGTGCCAGCAGTGGGACAGGGCAGGGCTACGAGCAGTACTTC. The complete variable domain, with remaining parts taken from reference TRBV2 and TRBJ2-7, reads EPEVTQTPSHQVTQMGQEVILRCVPISNHLYFYWYRQILGQKVEFLVSFYNNEISEKSEIFDDQFSVERPDGSNFTLKIRSTKLEDSAMYFCASSGTGQGYEQYFGPGTRLTVT.

The rearrangement uses TRBV5-8 and TRBJ1-5; a weak D match, TRBD1 (6 bases). Germline V gene lookup returns CDR1 SGHTS and CDR2 YDEGEE. V shed 2 bases and J shed 3 bases, with 12 bases lying between them. CDR3 length: 15 amino acids. The DNA for the CDR3 is TGTGCCAGCAGCTTCGGCGACAGGAACAATCAGCCCCAGCATTTT. Its translation is CASSFGDRNNQPQHF.

The chain combines TRBV6-6 with TRBJ2-7, with D perhaps TRBD2 (7 bases). Germline-derived CDR1 and CDR2 are MNHNY and SVGAGI (reference sequence). The CDR3 sequence is 15 residues long. Between the trimmed V and J ends, which lost 2 bases and 6 bases, there was a span of 17 bases. In DNA, the CDR3 is TGTGCCAGCAGTTACCAAGGGGGGGGGTATGGCGAGCAGTACTTC. Translation: CASSYQGGGYGEQYF.

This chain joins TRBV4-1 and TRBJ2-5, with TRBD2 identical over 13 bases. CDR1 and CDR2 from the germline V gene are MGHRA and YSYEKL. The V and J ends lost 1 base and 5 bases, in that order; junction bases with no gene match: 1. This CDR3 contains 15 residues. CDR3 amino acids: CASSQGGLAGETQYF. The CDR3, as DNA: TGCGCCAGCAGCCAAGGGGGACTAGCGGGGGAGACCCAGTACTTC.

A single count supports this clone. The chain couples TRBV19 to TRBJ1-6, with unresolved D. The V end lost 7 bases, the J end lost 8 bases, and 18 bases lay between the germline ends. CDR1 LNHDA and CDR2 SQIVND come from the germline V gene (reference sequence). This CDR3 is built from 15 residues. The CDR3 loop reads CASTRRAAGDSPLHF. CDR3 sequence (DNA): TGTGCCAGTACGCGTCGGGCGGCGGGAGATTCACCCCTCCACTTT.

The chain links TRBV24-1 to TRBJ2-5; D is perhaps TRBD1 (6 bases). Germline values: CDR1 KGHDR, CDR2 SFDVKD. V was trimmed by 4 bases and J by 2 bases, leaving 10 bases between them. The CDR3 runs to 14 residues. The chain's CDR3 is CATSEGTLQETQYF. The CDR3, as DNA: TGTGCCACCAGTGAGGGGACATTACAAGAGACCCAGTACTTC.

V usage is TRBV24-1 and J usage is TRBJ1-1, with 8 bases lining up with TRBD1. CDR3 length: 13 amino acids. Germline loops: CDR1 KGHDR, CDR2 SFDVKD. V shed 5 bases and J 4 bases; nucleotides not matched to a gene: 2. The CDR3 DNA reads as TGTGCCACCAGTGGAACAGGGGGCACTGAAGCTTTCTTT. It is translated as CATSGTGGTEAFF.

The J gene is TRBJ1-6, the V gene TRBV5-6, with 8 bases matching TRBD1. From germline, CDR1 is SGHDT and CDR2 YYEEEE. The CDR3 sequence is 16 residues long. The ends lost 6 bases at V and 7 bases at J; junction bases unmatched: 12. The CDR3 DNA is TGTGCCAGCACGACCGGACAGGGTGGCCCCAATTCACCCCTCCACTTT. Translation gives CASTTGQGGPNSPLHF.

The chain carries TRBV6-2 or TRBV6-3 and TRBJ2-5; TRBD1 might be the D (5 bases). V lost 2 bases to trimming and J lost 5 bases, with 9 bases between them. The CDR3 is made up of 13 amino acids. CDR1 is MNHEY, CDR2 SVGEGT, per germline. The CDR3 loop is CASSYPGLETQYF. As DNA, the CDR3 is TGTGCCAGCAGTTACCCAGGGTTGGAGACCCAGTACTTC.